This T cell receptor (beta chain) comes out of a study of CD8+CD57+ T cells in acquired aplastic anemia. Whole-study results and caveats: Comparison of patients with controls identified roughly 27 shared CD8+ CDR3 sequences.

Patients who underwent sequencing had shown CD8+CD57+ cell expansion by flow cytometry. Every patient presented with severe acquired aplastic anemia. Genomic DNA served as template for TCR beta VDJ and CDR3 profiling. TCRdb re-analysed the reads in MiXCR, keeping a single row per CDR3 protein. This table holds roughly 93,000 distinct CDR3 sequences, 65% to 70% found once. V dropped 5 bases and J dropped 2 bases, with 9 bases sitting between them. Per germline, CDR1 SGHVS and CDR2 FNYEAQ. The CDR3 extends over 13 amino acids. In the case of this clonotype: Antigen specificity is unknown.

The J gene is TRBJ1-1, the V gene TRBV7-6, with unresolved D. The sequencing sample was made of sorted CD4+, CD8+, or CD8+CD57+ T cells (not recorded which) from PBMCs. This sequence was found in a human donor with aplastic anemia. CDR3 DNA: TGTGCCAGCAGCCGCAACCTAAACACTGAAGCTTTCTTT. Amino acid sequence: CASSRNLNTEAFF.